Sequencing of this TCR beta chain was carried out in a study of T-cell memory formation after mild COVID-19. Study-wide findings and caveats: The study found contracting CD4+ clones mainly in CM and EM and contracting CD8+ clones in EMRA. The pre-infection memory compartment contained some responding clones, suggesting cross-reactive memory joined. There was a balanced CD4/CD8 profile in clones contracting day 15 to 85, and later expanders leaned CD4+.

Deletions cut 11 bases from V and 8 bases from J, with 12 bases between. The CDR3 loop spans 10 amino acids. The germline V gene has CDR1 SNHLY and CDR2 FYNNEI. From 5'RACE with constant-segment primers came TCR alpha and TCR beta cDNA libraries that carried sample barcodes and UMIs. From the 5' RACE reads, TCRdb called clonotypes with MiXCR, one entry per CDR3 protein. Of under 300,000 distinct CDR3 sequences detected, about 16% appear once; the ten largest clones hold 20% to 25%. On this clonotype itself: As yet, its antigen is unknown.

Material for sequencing was PBMCs or a T cell subset sorted from them (not recorded which). The sequence came from a man younger than 35 who had mild COVID-19 (a few samples of this study predate the infection). Cell type and time point are not known. The J gene is TRBJ1-1, the V gene TRBV2; no reliable D call. CDR3 sequence reads: CAGEPPEAFF. In DNA, the CDR3 is TGTGCCGGGGAGCCACCCGAAGCTTTCTTT.